One and the same sample provided the 27 T cell receptor beta chains below, sequenced in a study of T cells after yellow fever vaccination (dated by TCRdb to the late 2010s). The sample's treatment or condition label, decoded: live attenuated yellow fever vaccine strain. The library came from 5' RACE. For sequencing, an Illumina HiSeq 2500 was employed. TCRdb's own reprocessing of the public reads used fastp at Q25 and MiXCR and kept productive beta chains. All rows with the same CDR3 protein become a single entry with the most common DNA and genes. For this sample the table gives about 630,000 distinct CDR3 sequences, of which approximately 13% were detected only once. The ten largest clones represent about 16% of the sample. Material: PBMCs, obtained on the day of the yellow fever booster vaccination. These receptor sequences come from a man aged 30 to 45 who received the YFV17D yellow fever vaccine.

This clonotype was seen only a few times. The chain joins TRBV7-2 to TRBJ2-5, with D uncertain. The CDR3 has 11 residues. Germline-derived CDR1 and CDR2 are SGHTA and FQGNSA. Trimming shortened V by 5 bases and J by 5 bases, and 6 bases separated the two germline ends. The CDR3 nucleotides are TGTGCCAGCAGCGCCCCCGAGACCCAGTACTTC. This codes for CASSAPETQYF.

J is TRBJ2-4 and V is TRBV4-3; the D is unclear. Germline-derived CDR1 and CDR2 are LGHNA and YSLEER. The length of the CDR3 is 17 residues. V lost 1 base and J 3 bases, leaving 16 bases between the germline ends. For the CDR3, the DNA is TGCGCCAGCAGCCAAGTTTCGGCGATGGCCGTCAAAAACATTCAGTACTTC. Translation: CASSQVSAMAVKNIQYF.

In this sample, this clonotype turned up a few times. This chain joins TRBV7-2 and TRBJ1-2; D not certain. The CDR3 is made up of 16 amino acids. V was cut by 5 bases and J by 4 bases, with 20 bases left in between. Germline V gene lookup returns CDR1 SGHTA and CDR2 FQGNSA. DNA for the CDR3: TGTGCCAGCAGCGACTGGTCGGGTGCCCCTACCTATGGCTACACCTTC. It encodes CASSDWSGAPTYGYTF.

This sequence joins TRBV7-9 and TRBJ1-2, with D uncertain. Germline assignment: CDR1 SEHNR and CDR2 FQNEAQ (reference sequence). This CDR3 has 13 amino acids. Trimming stripped 10 bases from V and 2 bases from J, with 14 bases between. The CDR3 reads CATSPGQNYGYTF. In DNA, the CDR3 is TGTGCCACCTCCCCGGGCCAAAACTATGGCTACACCTTC.

In this sample, this clonotype turned up many times. The chain recombines TRBV12-3 or TRBV12-4 with TRBJ2-5; D not certain. The CDR3 spans 14 residues. V dropped 1 base and J dropped 5 bases, with 11 bases sitting between them. The CDR3 bases are TGTGCCAGCAGTTTAGGGGGTGGTAGCGAGACCCAGTACTTC. Its translation: CASSLGGGSETQYF.

This clonotype has just a few counts. The V call is TRBV29-1, the J call TRBJ2-3, with D possibly being TRBD2 (6 bases). The length of the CDR3 is 14 residues. V lost 5 bases to trimming and J lost 0 bases, with 12 bases between them. Germline lookup yields CDR1 SQVTM and CDR2 ANQGSEA. The CDR3 DNA reads as TGCAGCGTTTACGGCGGGGATAGCACAGATACGCAGTATTTT. This encodes CSVYGGDSTDTQYF.

The rearrangement uses TRBV3-1 and TRBJ2-3; no definite D call. The length of the CDR3 is 14 residues. Germline assignment: CDR1 LGHDT and CDR2 YNNKEL (reference sequence). V lost 2 bases and J lost 0, with 6 bases in between. The CDR3 coding sequence is TGTGCCAGCAGCCAAAAGGGTAGCACAGATACGCAGTATTTT. It translates to CASSQKGSTDTQYF.

This clonotype has only a few counts. The chain is built from TRBV23-1 and TRBJ2-4; TRBD1 matches at 8 bases. TRBV23-1 is an open reading frame whose function is uncertain. The CDR3 has 16 residues. J was trimmed by 0 bases and V by 3 bases; bases with no gene match: 4. The CDR3 spells CASSQGQALAKNIQYF. In nucleotides, the CDR3 is TGCGCCAGCAGTCAGGGACAGGCACTAGCCAAAAACATTCAGTACTTC.

The chain uses TRBV11-2 and TRBJ2-1; TRBD1 agrees at 11 bases. The CDR3 has 18 amino acids. Germline trimming cut 6 bases from V and 8 bases from J; bases unmatched to any gene: 18. Germline V CDR1 and CDR2: SGHAT, FQNNGV. The CDR3 loop reads CASSSIWGPGTGGYEQFF. The CDR3 DNA reads as TGTGCCAGCAGTTCCATTTGGGGCCCGGGGACAGGGGGTTATGAGCAGTTCTTC.

The rearrangement joins TRBV20-1 to TRBJ2-7, with D possibly being TRBD1 (6 bases). The CDR3 spans 13 residues. V lost 6 bases, J lost 1 base, and 13 bases lay in between. Germline CDR1 is DFQATT and CDR2 is SNEGSKA (reference sequence). The CDR3 DNA is TGCAGTGCAACCGGGACACAATCCTACGAGCAGTACTTC. It yields the protein CSATGTQSYEQYF.

The chain joins TRBV6-1 to TRBJ2-2, with D possibly TRBD1 on 6 matching bases. The CDR3 consists of 14 residues. Germline V gives CDR1 MNHNS, CDR2 SASEGT. The ends were cut back, 8 bases at V and 5 bases at J, with 15 bases in the middle. The CDR3 DNA follows: TGTGCCAGCGGACAGCCGGAGCGAACCGGGGAGCTGTTTTTT. This encodes CASGQPERTGELFF.

The genes are TRBV12-3 or TRBV12-4 and TRBJ2-7; D unresolved. CDR3 length: 15 amino acids. Trimming removed 6 bases from V and 2 bases from J, with 17 bases in between. The CDR3 sequence is CASSSTDGRAYEQYF. In DNA, the CDR3 is TGTGCCAGCAGCTCCACCGACGGTCGGGCCTACGAGCAGTACTTC.

This clonotype occurred a few times. The chain links TRBV6-1 to TRBJ2-7; TRBD1 or TRBD2 may be the D gene (5 bases each). This CDR3 has 13 residues. The V end lost 6 bases, the J end lost 5 bases, and 14 bases lay between the germline ends. Germline loops: CDR1 MNHNS, CDR2 SASEGT. CDR3 region: CASRPGASHEQYF. In nucleotides, the CDR3 is TGTGCCAGCAGGCCCGGGGCGTCCCACGAGCAGTACTTC.

V usage is TRBV9 and J usage is TRBJ2-5; D is undetermined. Trimming removed 4 bases from V and 2 bases from J, with 9 bases in between. The CDR3 covers 13 residues. Per the germline V gene, CDR1 is SGDLS and CDR2 is YYNGEE. The CDR3 DNA follows: TGTGCCAGCAGCAGTGTAGGACAAGAGACCCAGTACTTC. This encodes CASSSVGQETQYF.

The chain recombines TRBV20-1 with TRBJ2-5; D unclear. Trimming took 5 bases from V and 1 from J, leaving 2 bases between them. The CDR3 length is 10 residues. CDR1 is DFQATT and CDR2 is SNEGSKA in the germline V gene (reference sequence). Here the CDR3 reads CSALQETQYF. As DNA, the CDR3 is TGCAGTGCTCTCCAAGAGACCCAGTACTTC.

This clonotype was seen a handful of times. J is TRBJ1-5 and V is TRBV6-5, with 8 nucleotides matching TRBD1. The CDR3 runs 15 residues. V lost 2 bases and J lost 2; bases outside the gene matches: 2. CDR1 and CDR2 (germline): MNHEY, SVGAGI. DNA of the CDR3: TGTGCCAGCAGTTACCTGGGACAGGGCAATCAGCCCCAGCATTTT. This sequence encodes CASSYLGQGNQPQHF.

The chain combines TRBV5-5 with TRBJ2-1, with a tentative D call TRBD1 (6 bases). Germline CDR1 SGHKS, CDR2 YYEKEE (reference sequence). The V gene lost 4 bases and the J gene lost 5 bases, with 13 bases spanning the gap. CDR3 length: 14 amino acids. CDR3 loop: CASSPWDTHNEQFF. The CDR3 DNA is TGTGCCAGCAGCCCGTGGGACACACACAATGAGCAGTTCTTC.

The CDR3 DNA reads TGTGCCAGCAGTTATTGGCGAGCGGGAGATGAGCAGTTCTTC. Protein product: CASSYWRAGDEQFF. The chain has TRBV6-2 or TRBV6-3 and TRBJ2-1; TRBD2 matches 8 bases. This CDR3 has 14 amino acids. The V segment lost 3 bases and the J segment 8 bases; nucleotides outside the gene matches: 6. Germline lookup yields CDR1 MNHEY and CDR2 SVGEGT.

This clonotype has more than one count but fewer than ten. The CDR3 loop is CASSLEPGGGYGYTF. The DNA of the CDR3 is TGCGCCAGCAGCTTGGAACCGGGAGGGGGCTATGGCTACACCTTC. The chain joins TRBV5-1 to TRBJ1-2, with a weak D call TRBD1 (6 bases). The V and J ends lost 0 bases and 4 bases respectively, with 13 bases between them. This CDR3 contains 15 residues. Germline CDR1 and CDR2: SGHRS and YFSETQ.

This clonotype came up a few times. The V call is TRBV20-1, the J call TRBJ2-1, with TRBD2 identical over 13 bases. CDR1 is DFQATT and CDR2 is SNEGSKA in the germline V gene (reference sequence). The CDR3 is 15 residues long. V shed 6 bases, J shed 5 bases, and the junction held 7 bases outside the gene matches. CDR3 residues: CSATTGTSGNNEQFF. The CDR3 nucleotides read TGCAGTGCAACCACCGGGACTAGCGGGAACAATGAGCAGTTCTTC.

This clonotype has only a few counts. The rearrangement joins TRBV5-5 to TRBJ2-3; TRBD1 or TRBD2 may be the D gene (5 bases each). The germline V and J ends were trimmed by 3 bases and 2 bases, with 10 bases remaining between them. The CDR3 contains 14 residues. Looked up from germline, CDR1 is SGHKS and CDR2 is YYEKEE (reference sequence). Written as DNA, the CDR3 is TGTGCCAGCAGCTGGGTGGGGGTCACAGATACGCAGTATTTT. As protein: CASSWVGVTDTQYF.

This sequence joins TRBV20-1 and TRBJ1-2; maybe TRBD1 (5 bases). The CDR3 consists of 13 residues. The germline V gene has CDR1 DFQATT and CDR2 SNEGSKA (reference sequence). V was cut by 1 base and J by 6 bases, with 12 bases left in between. CDR3 nucleotide sequence: TGCAGTGCTAGAGGTCGGACAAGACATGGCTACACCTTC. Its translation is CSARGRTRHGYTF.

The chain employs TRBV10-3 and TRBJ2-4; D remains ambiguous. Germline V gives CDR1 ENHRY, CDR2 SYGVKD. This CDR3 has 13 residues. The V end lost 5 bases, the J end lost 6 bases, and 11 bases lay between the germline ends. CDR3 sequence (DNA): TGTGCCATCAGTCAGGACGAGCGAAACATTCAGTACTTC. It specifies CAISQDERNIQYF.

This chain joins TRBV18 and TRBJ2-3, with 8 nucleotides matching TRBD2. V gave up 5 bases and J gave up 2 bases; unmatched junction bases: 6. Germline V gene data show CDR1 as KGHSH and CDR2 as LQKENI. This CDR3 region has 15 residues. CDR3 bases: TGTGCCAGCTCAGAAGCGGGGGCCTCCACAGATACGCAGTATTTT. Translating it yields CASSEAGASTDTQYF.

This clonotype appeared many times. This chain uses TRBV12-3 or TRBV12-4 with TRBJ2-7, with no clear D. Trimming took 6 bases from V and 6 from J, leaving 12 bases between them. The CDR3 sequence is 12 residues long. CDR3 loop: CASSSGVGEQYF. The CDR3 DNA follows: TGTGCCAGCAGCTCGGGCGTCGGCGAGCAGTACTTC.

The table lists this clonotype with a few counts. The rearrangement joins TRBV18 to TRBJ1-5; 9 nucleotides align to TRBD1. The germline CDR1 and CDR2 sequences are KGHSH and LQKENI. This CDR3 has 15 residues. Trimming at V came to 4 bases and at J to 5 bases, leaving 6 bases not matched to a gene. CDR3 in DNA: TGTGCCAGCTCACTGGGGACAGGGAAGGATCAGCCCCAGCATTTT. This sequence encodes CASSLGTGKDQPQHF.

The sample holds a few counts of this clonotype. V gene TRBV20-1 combines with J gene TRBJ2-1; D ambiguous. This CDR3 contains 11 residues. V lost 4 bases, J lost 8 bases, and 9 bases lay in between. Germline loops: CDR1 DFQATT, CDR2 SNEGSKA (reference sequence). This CDR3 reads CSATDRDEQFF. DNA of the CDR3: TGCAGTGCTACCGATCGGGATGAGCAGTTCTTC.